Detailed here is one TCR beta chain. Assay used: immunoSEQ multiplex PCR; TCRdb lists only in-frame clones, some missing. The top ten hold about 8% of the sample, which has about 200,000 clones, roughly 80% seen once. This entry belongs to a study of blood T cell repertoires in COVID-19. Sequences were obtained from peripheral blood. The TCR sequence derives from a woman aged 55-69 years with COVID-19, enrolled during active disease.

The CDR3 nucleotides are TGTGCCAGCAGTTTATTGGGAGGGGGGACAGGCGGGGAAAAACTGTTTTTT. Translation: CASSLLGGGTGGEKLFF. The V and J genes are TRBV28 and TRBJ1-4, with TRBD1 matching 8 bases. The CDR3 covers 17 residues. In germline, CDR1 is MDHEN, CDR2 SYDVKM. With 1 base clipped from V and 8 bases from J, the junction kept 12 bases outside the gene matches.